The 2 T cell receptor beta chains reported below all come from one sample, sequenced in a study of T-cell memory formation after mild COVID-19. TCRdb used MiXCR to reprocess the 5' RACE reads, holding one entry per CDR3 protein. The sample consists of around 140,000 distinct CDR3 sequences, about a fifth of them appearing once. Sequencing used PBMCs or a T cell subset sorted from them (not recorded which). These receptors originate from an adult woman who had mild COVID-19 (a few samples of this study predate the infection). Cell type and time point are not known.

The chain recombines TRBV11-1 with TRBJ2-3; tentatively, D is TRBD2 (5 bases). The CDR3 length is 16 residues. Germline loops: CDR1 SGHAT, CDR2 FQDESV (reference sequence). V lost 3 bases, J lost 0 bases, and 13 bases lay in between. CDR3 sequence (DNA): TGTGCCAGCAGCTTCGGACTTTTCATTAGCACAGATACGCAGTATTTT. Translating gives CASSFGLFISTDTQYF.

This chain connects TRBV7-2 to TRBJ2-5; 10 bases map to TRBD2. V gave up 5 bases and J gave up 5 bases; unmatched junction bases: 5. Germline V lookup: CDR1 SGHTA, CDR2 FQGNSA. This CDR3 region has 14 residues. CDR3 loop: CASSPSGRGETQYF. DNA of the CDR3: TGTGCCAGCAGCCCTAGCGGGAGAGGGGAGACCCAGTACTTC.